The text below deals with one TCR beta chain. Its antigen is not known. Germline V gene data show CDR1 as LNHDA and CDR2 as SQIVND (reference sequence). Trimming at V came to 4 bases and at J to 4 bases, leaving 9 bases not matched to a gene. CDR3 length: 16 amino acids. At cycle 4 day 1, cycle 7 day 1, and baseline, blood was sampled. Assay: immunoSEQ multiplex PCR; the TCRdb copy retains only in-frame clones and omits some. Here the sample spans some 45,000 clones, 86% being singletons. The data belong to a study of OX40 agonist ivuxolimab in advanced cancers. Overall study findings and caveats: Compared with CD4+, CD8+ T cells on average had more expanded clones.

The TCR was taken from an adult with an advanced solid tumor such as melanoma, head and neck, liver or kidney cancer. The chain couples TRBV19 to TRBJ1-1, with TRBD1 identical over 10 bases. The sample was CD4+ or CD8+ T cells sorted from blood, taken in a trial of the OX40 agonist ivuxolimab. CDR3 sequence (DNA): TGTGCCAGTAGTAGTTCGACAGGGGGCTGGGGCACTGAAGCTTTCTTT. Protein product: CASSSSTGGWGTEAFF.